This TCR beta chain was recorded in a study of a mutant IDH1 vaccine in newly diagnosed glioma. Study-wide context: Vaccinations were initiated 4-6 weeks following radiotherapy alone, or were given together with temozolomide cycles. Points from the study as a whole: The vaccine induced immune responses, and these occurred in 93.3% of patients.

The table came from immunoSEQ multiplex PCR; TCRdb's copy has only in-frame clones and leaves some out. The data show about 32,000 clones, with roughly 75% seen just once and approximately 10% held by the top ten. Time point defined: week 35, safety follow-up. The content of each vaccine dose was 300 ug of mutant IDH1 20-mer peptide, and topical imiquimod accompanied it. The CDR3 sequence is 11 residues long. Germline-derived CDR1 and CDR2 are SNHLY and FYNNEI. Trimming took off 7 bases at V and 14 bases at J, with 15 bases between the two ends. Comment on this clone: Its antigen is as yet unknown.

The receptor was derived from a woman in her thirties or forties with glioma. This material consisted of PBMCs, taken from a glioma patient whose treatment included an IDH1 peptide vaccine. The V gene is TRBV2, the J gene TRBJ2-1; the D is unclear. The CDR3 protein is CASTSGRYKFF. The CDR3 nucleotides read TGTGCCAGCACCTCAGGACGGTATAAGTTCTTC.